The 5 T cell receptor beta chains presented below share a single source sample, sequenced in a study of CD8 T cells in Susac syndrome. The authors reverse transcribed roughly 0.5 to 1 ug RNA with random hexamers. TCRdb recomputed calls from the immunoSEQ multiplex PCR reads with MiXCR, one row per CDR3 protein. The profile shows some 140,000 distinct CDR3 sequences, 95% of them singletons. The specimen sequenced was CD8+ T cells from PBMCs. The receptors were gathered from a human donor with Susac syndrome.

This chain joins TRBV7-2 and TRBJ2-7; 9 nucleotides line up with TRBD1. This CDR3 has 15 amino acids. Germline CDR1 is SGHTA and CDR2 is FQGNSA. The junction had 9 bases not matched to a gene; V was cut back by 5 bases and J by 4 bases. The CDR3 region has the DNA TGTGCCAGCAGCCCAGACCGGACAGGGGTTTACGAGCAGTACTTC. This codes for CASSPDRTGVYEQYF.

This clonotype was detected a few times. V usage is TRBV12-3 or TRBV12-4 and J usage is TRBJ2-2, with a possible D match to TRBD1 (5 bases). The CDR3 sequence is 13 residues long. V was trimmed by 5 bases and J by 1 base, leaving 5 bases between them. As DNA, the CDR3 is TGTGCCAGCAGTCAGGGGAACACCGGGGAGCTGTTTTTT. Residues: CASSQGNTGELFF.

The chain combines TRBV20-1 with TRBJ2-1, with 9 bases that match TRBD1. Germline V CDR1 and CDR2: DFQATT, SNEGSKA (reference sequence). There are 12 residues in the CDR3. V shed 6 bases and J 9 bases; nucleotides not matched to a gene: 6. The CDR3 sequence is CSASTGGLEQFF. CDR3 in DNA: TGCAGTGCATCCACAGGGGGCCTTGAGCAGTTCTTC.

This clonotype was observed a single time. The rearrangement links TRBV20-1 to TRBJ1-2; D is perhaps TRBD1 (5 bases). V was cut by 0 bases and J by 3 bases, with 14 bases left in between. Germline V gives CDR1 DFQATT, CDR2 SNEGSKA (reference sequence). The CDR3 has 15 residues. CDR3 sequence reads: CSARDPARGDYGYTF. The DNA of the CDR3 is TGCAGTGCTAGAGACCCGGCAAGGGGAGACTATGGCTACACCTTC.

This sequence joins TRBV6-5 and TRBJ2-1; 9 nucleotides align to TRBD2. Per germline, CDR1 MNHEY and CDR2 SVGAGI. V gave up 5 bases and J gave up 6 bases; unmatched junction bases: 8. CDR3 length: 15 residues. CDR3 amino acids: CASSPLGGRANEQFF. CDR3 DNA sequence: TGTGCCAGCAGTCCCTTGGGCGGGAGGGCCAATGAGCAGTTCTTC.